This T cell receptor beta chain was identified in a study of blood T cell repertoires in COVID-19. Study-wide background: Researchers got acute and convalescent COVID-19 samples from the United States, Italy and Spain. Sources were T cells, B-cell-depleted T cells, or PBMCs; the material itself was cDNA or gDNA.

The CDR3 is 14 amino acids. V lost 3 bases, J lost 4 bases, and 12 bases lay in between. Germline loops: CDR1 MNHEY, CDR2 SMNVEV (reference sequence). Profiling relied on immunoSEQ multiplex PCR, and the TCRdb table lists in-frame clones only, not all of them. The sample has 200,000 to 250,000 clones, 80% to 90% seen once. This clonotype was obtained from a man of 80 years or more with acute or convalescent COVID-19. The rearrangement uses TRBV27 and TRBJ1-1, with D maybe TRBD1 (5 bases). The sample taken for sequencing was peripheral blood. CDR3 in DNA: TGTGCCAGCAGTTTGACAGATTACGGCACTGAAGCTTTCTTT. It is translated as CASSLTDYGTEAFF.